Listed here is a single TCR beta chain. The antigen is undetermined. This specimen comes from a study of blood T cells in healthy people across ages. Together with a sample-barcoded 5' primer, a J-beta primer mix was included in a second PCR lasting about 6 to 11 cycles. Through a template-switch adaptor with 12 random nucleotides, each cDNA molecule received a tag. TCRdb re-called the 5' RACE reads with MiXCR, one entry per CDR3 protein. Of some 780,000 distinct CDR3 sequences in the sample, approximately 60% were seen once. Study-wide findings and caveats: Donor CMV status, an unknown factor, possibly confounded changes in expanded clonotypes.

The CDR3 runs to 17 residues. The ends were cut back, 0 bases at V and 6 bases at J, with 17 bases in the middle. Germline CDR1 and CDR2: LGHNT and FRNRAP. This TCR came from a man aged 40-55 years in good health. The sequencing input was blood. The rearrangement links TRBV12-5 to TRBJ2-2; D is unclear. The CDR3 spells CASGLVGFRGPAGELFF. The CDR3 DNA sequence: TGTGCTAGTGGTTTGGTGGGTTTCCGTGGGCCGGCCGGGGAGCTGTTTTTT.